This T cell receptor beta chain was captured in a study of cytomegalovirus exposure and HLA in healthy donors. Germline V gene sequence: CDR1 MDHEN, CDR2 SYDVKM. Trimming shortened V by 6 bases and J by 0 bases, and 12 bases separated the two germline ends. The CDR3 has 14 residues. The PCR contained 60 Vbeta and 13 Jbeta primers. Libraries were prepared by immunoSEQ multiplex PCR; TCRdb keeps only in-frame clonotypes and omits some of them. The table records about 150,000 clones, around 83% of them present only once. The chain combines TRBV28 with TRBJ2-7; D is possibly TRBD2 (6 bases). This receptor was taken from a woman aged 18-30 years in good health and CMV-seronegative. Material: PBMCs. Here the CDR3 reads CASRRAGSSYEQYF. The DNA for the CDR3 is TGTGCCAGCAGGCGCGCGGGAAGCTCCTACGAGCAGTACTTC.